This passage covers 18 T cell receptor beta chains from one sample sequenced in a study of OX40 agonist ivuxolimab in advanced cancers. Clones were read by immunoSEQ multiplex PCR, and TCRdb kept only the in-frame ones, dropping some. Counted here are about 31,000 clones, roughly 86% occurring once; the ten biggest clones make up around three fifths. The starting material was CD4+ or CD8+ T cells sorted from blood, obtained in a trial of the OX40 agonist ivuxolimab. The receptors originated from an adult with an advanced solid tumor such as melanoma, head and neck, liver or kidney cancer.

This clone was seen a single time. The chain joins TRBV6-6 to TRBJ1-1; TRBD1 is a possible D gene (5 bases). The CDR3 length is 13 residues. Trimming took 2 bases from V and 3 from J, leaving 7 bases between them. Per germline, CDR1 MNHNY and CDR2 SVGAGI (reference sequence). The CDR3 nucleotides read TGTGCCAGCAGTTACGGGGGGGACACTGAAGCTTTCTTT. It translates to CASSYGGDTEAFF.

The gene calls are TRBV14 and TRBJ2-5; D is perhaps TRBD2 (5 bases). This CDR3 has 15 amino acids. Looked up from germline, CDR1 is SGHDN and CDR2 is FVKESK. Trimming stripped 0 bases from V and 1 base from J, with 9 bases between. CDR3 protein: CASSQDGRGQETQYF. CDR3 bases: TGTGCCAGCAGCCAAGACGGTCGGGGCCAAGAGACCCAGTACTTC.

This clone was found once. CDR3 loop: CASSFTKLAGGETQYF. In nucleotides, the CDR3 is TGCGCCAGCAGCTTCACCAAACTAGCGGGGGGCGAGACCCAGTACTTC. This rearrangement joins TRBV5-1 to TRBJ2-5, with 12 positions matching TRBD2. The CDR3 is 16 residues long. V shed 2 bases and J 5 bases; nucleotides not matched to a gene: 7. CDR1 is SGHRS and CDR2 is YFSETQ in the germline V gene.

V and J are TRBV4-1 and TRBJ2-3; 9 nucleotides align to TRBD1. The V gene end was trimmed by 3 bases and the J gene end by 2 bases; junction bases not matched to a gene: 3. Looked up from germline, CDR1 is MGHRA and CDR2 is YSYEKL. The CDR3 is 15 amino acids. CDR3 residues: CASSHGTGPTDTQYF. CDR3 bases: TGCGCCAGCAGCCATGGGACAGGGCCCACAGATACGCAGTATTTT.

The gene calls are TRBV4-3 and TRBJ1-1, with D unclear. Between the trimmed V and J ends, which lost 1 base and 1 base, there was a span of 7 bases. The length of the CDR3 is 14 residues. From germline, CDR1 is LGHNA and CDR2 YSLEER. CDR3 DNA: TGCGCCAGCAGCCAAGGGAAAGGGAACACTGAAGCTTTCTTT. Translated, it gives CASSQGKGNTEAFF.

V usage is TRBV5-1 and J usage is TRBJ2-2; a weak D match, TRBD1 (5 bases). The CDR3 consists of 15 residues. The V and J ends lost 1 base and 5 bases respectively, with 12 bases between them. Germline V gene sequence: CDR1 SGHRS, CDR2 YFSETQ. The CDR3 coding sequence is TGCGCCAGCAGCTTGTCGGCAGGGTGGACCGGGGAGCTGTTTTTT. Translating it yields CASSLSAGWTGELFF.

This sequence joins TRBV27 and TRBJ1-1; D not certain. Germline V gene sequence: CDR1 MNHEY, CDR2 SMNVEV (reference sequence). The V end was cut by 2 bases, the J end by 3 bases, with 7 bases between. The CDR3 sequence is 13 residues long. CDR3 loop: CASSLGSDTEAFF. In nucleotides, the CDR3 is TGTGCCAGCAGTTTAGGCAGTGACACTGAAGCTTTCTTT.

V is TRBV28 and J is TRBJ2-7; maybe TRBD2 (5 bases). The CDR3 is 14 amino acids. V lost 3 bases to trimming and J lost 0 bases, with 9 bases between them. Germline V lookup: CDR1 MDHEN, CDR2 SYDVKM. CDR3: CASSFAEVSYEQYF. The CDR3 bases are TGTGCCAGCAGTTTTGCGGAGGTCTCCTACGAGCAGTACTTC.

This sequence joins TRBV11-2 and TRBJ2-1, with D perhaps matching TRBD2 (6 bases). The CDR3 is 17 residues long. CDR1 and CDR2 from the germline V gene are SGHAT and FQNNGV. Trimming removed 4 bases from V and 1 base from J, with 17 bases in between. As DNA, the CDR3 is TGTGCCAGCAGCTCGCCCCGGGACTGGCTGTCCTACAATGAGCAGTTCTTC. Its protein is CASSSPRDWLSYNEQFF.

V and J are TRBV6-1 and TRBJ1-5; 7 nucleotides agree with TRBD1. This CDR3 contains 15 residues. V gave up 3 bases and J gave up 3 bases; unmatched junction bases: 5. Germline V gene sequence: CDR1 MNHNS, CDR2 SASEGT. The CDR3 region has the DNA TGTGCCAGCAGTGATGCGACAGGGCCCAATCAGCCCCAGCATTTT. It is translated as CASSDATGPNQPQHF.

This chain joins TRBV30 and TRBJ2-7; TRBD1 matches 10 bases. The V gene end was trimmed by 2 bases and the J gene end by 7 bases; junction bases not matched to a gene: 8. CDR3 size: 14 residues. Germline loops: CDR1 GTSNPN, CDR2 SVGIG (reference sequence). This CDR3 reads CAWSTGQGIREQYF. The DNA for the CDR3 is TGTGCCTGGAGTACGGGACAGGGGATAAGGGAGCAGTACTTC.

The J gene is TRBJ2-3, the V gene TRBV6-6; maybe TRBD2 (7 bases). The germline CDR1 and CDR2 sequences are MNHNY and SVGAGI (reference sequence). CDR3 length equals 16 residues. The V end was cut by 6 bases, the J end by 5 bases, with 21 bases between. The CDR3 region is CASSPFEGGAGDTQYF. The CDR3 DNA sequence: TGTGCCAGCAGCCCCTTTGAGGGGGGGGCAGGAGATACGCAGTATTTT.

This rearrangement joins TRBV4-3 to TRBJ2-1; 9 nucleotides agree with TRBD1. The CDR3 extends over 16 amino acids. Trimming at V came to 1 base and at J to 4 bases, leaving 5 bases not matched to a gene. In germline, CDR1 is LGHNA, CDR2 YSLEER. This CDR3 is CASSQGGTGYYNEQFF. In DNA, the CDR3 is TGCGCCAGCAGCCAAGGCGGGACAGGGTATTACAATGAGCAGTTCTTC.

This chain joins TRBV15 and TRBJ2-5, with TRBD1 as a possible D gene (5 bases). Trimming shortened V by 0 bases and J by 5 bases, and 13 bases separated the two germline ends. The CDR3 spans 15 residues. Germline lookup yields CDR1 LNHNV and CDR2 YYDKDF (reference sequence). In nucleotides, the CDR3 is TGTGCCACCAGCAGAGACAGGGTAATCGGGGAGACCCAGTACTTC. This encodes CATSRDRVIGETQYF.

This clone is a singleton in its sample. Other DNA sequences in this sample translate to the same CDR3. CDR3 DNA: TGTGCCAGCAGTGAAGGAGGACAGGGCTATGGCTACACCTTC. Translated: CASSEGGQGYGYTF. V usage is TRBV2 and J usage is TRBJ1-2; 8 positions match TRBD1. CDR3 length equals 14 residues. The germline CDR1 and CDR2 sequences are SNHLY and FYNNEI. Trimming took 1 base from V and 4 from J; bases not matched to a gene: 2.

This clone has only one observation. This chain connects TRBV11-2 to TRBJ2-7; 9 positions agree with TRBD1. The germline CDR1 and CDR2 sequences are SGHAT and FQNNGV. The CDR3 has 15 residues. The V and J ends lost 5 bases and 5 bases, in that order; junction bases with no gene match: 10. CDR3 nucleotide sequence: TGTGCCAGCAGCCAAACAGGGGGCGTGTTCCACGAGCAGTACTTC. Its protein product is CASSQTGGVFHEQYF.

V and J are TRBV19 and TRBJ1-4, with D possibly being TRBD1 (6 bases). This CDR3 spans 15 amino acids. In germline, CDR1 is LNHDA, CDR2 SQIVND (reference sequence). V lost 7 bases to trimming and J lost 6 bases, with 18 bases between them. CDR3 residues: CASNRGGRRDEKLFF. The CDR3 DNA follows: TGTGCCAGTAATCGTGGGGGCCGACGGGATGAAAAACTGTTTTTT.

This sequence joins TRBV5-5 and TRBJ2-7; possibly TRBD2 for D (6 bases). CDR3 length: 15 amino acids. The V gene lost 4 bases and the J gene lost 6 bases, with 20 bases spanning the gap. CDR1 and CDR2 from the germline V gene are SGHKS and YYEKEE (reference sequence). CDR3 residues: CASSLDYFAGGEQYF. The CDR3 bases are TGTGCCAGCAGCCTGGACTACTTCGCTGGAGGCGAGCAGTACTTC.